The rows below give T cell receptor beta chains drawn from one sample of a study of radiotherapy plus CTLA-4 blockade in lung cancer. The method was immunoSEQ multiplex PCR; TCRdb's version includes in-frame clones alone and lacks a portion of them. This table has around 72,000 clones, 78% appearing once. Sequences were derived from peripheral blood, sampled from a patient treated with radiotherapy plus ipilimumab. These receptors were taken from a human donor with non-small cell lung cancer who had a complete response to radiotherapy plus ipilimumab. Both conserved end residues are part of each CDR3. Fields, in order: J gene, V gene, clone size, D gene, CDR3 DNA, CDR3 protein. A D gene is named only where the DNA matches it firmly. Some rows have no size entry. The others give once, few or many, or a class for an expanded clone.

TRBJ1-2 | TRBV7-9 | few | . | TGTGCCAGCAGCCGAGAAGGAGCCCGAGGCTACACCTTC | CASSREGARGYTF
TRBJ2-6 | TRBV25-1 | . | . | TGTGCCAGCAGTGCCGGGGCCAACGTCCTGACTTTC | CASSAGANVLTF
TRBJ2-2 | TRBV5-4 | . | TRBD1 | TGTGCCAGCAGCGGGGCCCGGGACAGGGGTAACACCGGGGAGCTGTTTTTT | CASSGARDRGNTGELFF
TRBJ1-2 | TRBV27 | . | . | TGTGCCAGCAGTTCCGGGTCCTATGGCTACACCTTC | CASSSGSYGYTF
TRBJ1-4 | TRBV6-1 | . | TRBD1 | TGTGCCAGCAGGAACCCGGGACAGGGGCTTGAAAAACTGTTTTTT | CASRNPGQGLEKLFF
TRBJ1-4 | TRBV5-8 | . | . | TGTGCCAGCAGCTCGGCCAACGGTGAAAAACTGTTTTTT | CASSSANGEKLFF
TRBJ2-4 | TRBV14 | . | . | TGTGCCAGCAGCCCCTTCGGGACCTTGGCCAAAAACATTCAGTACTTC | CASSPFGTLAKNIQYF
TRBJ1-1 | TRBV6-4 | . | . | TGTGCCAGCAGTGACTCTGTGGACACTGAAGCTTTCTTT | CASSDSVDTEAFF
TRBJ2-7 | TRBV6-6 | . | TRBD1 | TGTGCCAGCAGTTACTCGGGACAGGGTTGGTACGAGCAGTACTTC | CASSYSGQGWYEQYF
TRBJ2-1 | TRBV5-1 | . | TRBD2 | TGCGCCAGCAGTGGGCTGGGGCTAGCGGGAGGGAATGAGCAGTTCTTC | CASSGLGLAGGNEQFF
TRBJ1-1 | TRBV28 | . | . | TGTGCCAGCAGTTTCGTTAGACAGAGTGAAGCTTTCTTT | CASSFVRQSEAFF
TRBJ2-5 | TRBV11-3 | . | . | TGTGCCAGCAGCCAGAGTAGGAAAGGGGGGGAGACCCAGTACTTC | CASSQSRKGGETQYF
TRBJ2-5 | TRBV10-3 | . | TRBD2 | TGTGCCATCTACAGCCCCCGGGGTACAGAAAAGCGGGGAGACCAAGAGACCCAGTACTTC | CAIYSPRGTEKRGDQETQYF
TRBJ2-3 | TRBV11-2 | . | TRBD1 | TGTGCCAGCAGCTTAGGGTCCGGGACAGGGGGCGCAGATACGCAGTATTTT | CASSLGSGTGGADTQYF
TRBJ1-5 | TRBV30 | . | . | TGTGCCGGATCGATGGGGAGCAATCAGCCCCAGCATTTT | CAGSMGSNQPQHF
TRBJ2-5 | TRBV9 | . | TRBD2 | TGTGCCAGCAGCCTAACGACTAGCGGGAGGGCCGGGGAGACCCAGTACTTC | CASSLTTSGRAGETQYF
TRBJ2-3 | TRBV7-2 | . | . | TGTGCCAGCAGCCCCCGATCTAAACGGGGTTACACAGATACGCAGTATTTT | CASSPRSKRGYTDTQYF
TRBJ2-1 | TRBV30 | . | . | TGTGCCTGGAGTCCCCGAGGAGGGTTGCTGAGCTCCTACAATGAGCAGTTCTTC | CAWSPRGGLLSSYNEQFF
TRBJ1-1 | TRBV5-4 | . | . | TGTGCCAGCAGCTTGGTCGGGTACACTGAAGCTTTCTTT | CASSLVGYTEAFF
TRBJ2-7 | TRBV18 | . | TRBD1 | TGTGCCAGCTCATGGACAGGGGAAGGAAACTACGAGCAGTACTTC | CASSWTGEGNYEQYF
TRBJ1-1 | TRBV12-5 | . | . | TGTGCTAGTGGTTTGGTACAGGGCAGAATAAACACTGAAGCTTTCTTT | CASGLVQGRINTEAFF
TRBJ2-1 | TRBV7-2 | once | . | TGTGCCAGCAGCTTAGGGCGTCTAATCCGCAATGAGCAGTTCTTC | CASSLGRLIRNEQFF
TRBJ1-5 | TRBV30 | . | TRBD1 | TGTGCCTGGAGTAACTATCCGGGACAGACCAATCAGCCCCAGCATTTT | CAWSNYPGQTNQPQHF
TRBJ2-3 | TRBV9 | . | TRBD2 | TGTGCCAGCAGCGGGGGACTAGCGGGAGAGGAAGATACGCAGTATTTT | CASSGGLAGEEDTQYF
TRBJ2-5 | TRBV4-1 | once | . | TGCGCCAGCAGCCAAGGAGGGGGAGGGTTCCAAGAGACCCAGTACTTC | CASSQGGGGFQETQYF
TRBJ2-1 | TRBV27 | . | . | TGTGCCAGCAGCTCTATCGAGCGGGCGCGGTACAATGAGCAGTTCTTC | CASSSIERARYNEQFF
TRBJ2-1 | TRBV2 | . | TRBD2 | TGTGCCAGCAGTGTTAGCGGGAGGTCTCCCAATCCCTACAATGAGCAGTTCTTC | CASSVSGRSPNPYNEQFF
TRBJ2-1 | TRBV19 | . | TRBD1 | TGTGCCAGTAGTATAGGGGACAGCTCCTACAATGAGCAGTTCTTC | CASSIGDSSYNEQFF
TRBJ1-2 | TRBV30 | . | TRBD1 | TGTGCCTGGAGTGTAGAAAGGACAGGCTATGGCTACACCTTC | CAWSVERTGYGYTF
TRBJ1-1 | TRBV18 | . | . | TGTGCCAGCTCGCGCGGGAGGGAATGGAACACTGAAGCTTTCTTT | CASSRGREWNTEAFF
TRBJ2-7 | TRBV5-4 | . | . | TGTGCCAGCAGCCCTCAACAGGGTCTAGTCGACGAGCAGTACTTC | CASSPQQGLVDEQYF
TRBJ2-7 | TRBV6-1 | few | TRBD2 | TGTGCCAGCAGTGATTCTAGCGGGGGGGCCGGCGAGCAGTACTTC | CASSDSSGGAGEQYF
TRBJ1-2 | TRBV2 | . | . | TGTGCCAGCAGTAACAGATATGGCTACACCTTC | CASSNRYGYTF
TRBJ1-1 | TRBV9 | once | TRBD1 | TGTGCCAGCAGCGCCCGGACAGGGCCTGAAGCTTTCTTT | CASSARTGPEAFF
TRBJ1-1 | TRBV9 | . | . | TGTGCCAGCAGCGACGGACACGGGAACACTGAAGCTTTCTTT | CASSDGHGNTEAFF
TRBJ1-1 | TRBV6-5 | once | . | TGTGCCAGCAGTTACTCGTATGCGGAGAACACTGAAGCTTTCTTT | CASSYSYAENTEAFF
TRBJ1-1 | TRBV9 | . | . | TGTGCCAGCAGCGCCCTCGATGGGTATGAAACTGAAGCTTTCTTT | CASSALDGYETEAFF
TRBJ2-3 | TRBV5-1 | . | . | TGCGCCAGCAGCTCATATACAAGGGTAGGCACAGATACGCAGTATTTT | CASSSYTRVGTDTQYF
TRBJ1-5 | TRBV30 | . | TRBD1 | TGTGCCTGGAGTCTCGGGCAGGGGGTCTTTCGAAATAGCAATCAGCCCCAGCATTTT | CAWSLGQGVFRNSNQPQHF
TRBJ1-5 | TRBV19 | . | . | TGTGCCAGTAGTCCACAGAGCAATCAGCCCCAGCATTTT | CASSPQSNQPQHF
TRBJ1-2 | TRBV6-1 | . | TRBD1 | TGTGCCAGCAGTGAAGGTAGGGGGCCCGGCTATGGCTACACCTTC | CASSEGRGPGYGYTF
TRBJ2-1 | TRBV19 | once | TRBD1 | TGTGCCAGTAGTGAACATGCCGGGACAGGGCTATACAATGAGCAGTTCTTC | CASSEHAGTGLYNEQFF
TRBJ2-3 | TRBV19 | . | . | TGTGCCAGTAACCCAGGGGGGAAGACAGATACGCAGTATTTT | CASNPGGKTDTQYF
TRBJ2-5 | TRBV30 | . | TRBD1 | TGTGCCTGGAGTGAAGGGGGCCGAGAGACCCAGTACTTC | CAWSEGGRETQYF
TRBJ2-3 | TRBV9 | . | TRBD2 | TGTGCCAGCAGCCCAACCGGGACTAGCGGGAGGGCCGGGTCAGATACGCAGTATTTT | CASSPTGTSGRAGSDTQYF
TRBJ1-1 | TRBV6-1 | . | . | TGTGCCAGCAGTCAGACCCCTTTTGAAGCTTTCTTT | CASSQTPFEAFF
TRBJ2-3 | TRBV10-3 | . | . | TGTGCCATCAAAAGTGGGGACCCGGATACGCAGTATTTT | CAIKSGDPDTQYF
TRBJ1-3 | TRBV11-3 | . | . | TGTGCCAGCAGCTTAGTCCGGAACTCTGGAAACACCATATATTTT | CASSLVRNSGNTIYF
TRBJ1-2 | TRBV2 | . | . | TGTGCCAGCTCCCCGAGGACTGCTAACTATGGCTACACCTTC | CASSPRTANYGYTF
TRBJ2-1 | TRBV10-1 | . | TRBD2 | TGCGCCAGCAGTGATGGGACTAGTTTCGATGAGCAGTTCTTC | CASSDGTSFDEQFF
TRBJ2-2 | TRBV11-2 | . | . | TGTGCCAGCAGCTTAGAGGGGGCGACCGGGGAGCTGTTTTTT | CASSLEGATGELFF
TRBJ2-5 | TRBV30 | . | TRBD2 | TGTGCCTGGAGTCCCCCTGCAGGGACTAGCGGGGGTAGCGTAGAGACCCAGTACTTC | CAWSPPAGTSGGSVETQYF
TRBJ2-3 | TRBV18 | . | . | TGTGCCAGCTCACCACGTCGGCAGGATACGCAGTATTTT | CASSPRRQDTQYF
TRBJ2-4 | TRBV4-3 | . | . | TGCGCCAGCAGCCAAGAAGGAGCGGTACTAGCCAAAAACATTCAGTACTTC | CASSQEGAVLAKNIQYF